These T cell receptor delta chains were read from a single sample in a study of γδ T cells in repeated Plasmodium falciparum infection. TCRdb re-processed the multiplex PCR reads via CATT. The table shows some 100,000 delta-chain clones, with roughly 1.4% occurring only once. Material: gamma-delta T cells from blood. These receptors came from a pool of human donors (malaria-infected and uninfected, not separated). Both conserved end residues are part of each CDR3. Expanded clones are given a class, and other clones once, few, many or no size at all.

clone_size	v_call	j_call	cdr3_aa
medium-sized	TRDV1	TRDJ1	CALGERRGTGGFYLLYTDKLIF
many	TRDV2	TRDJ3	CACDASLGDPLSSWDTRQMFF
many	TRDV1	TRDJ2	CALGELGGYATAQLFF
many	TRDV1	TRDJ1	CALGEGPTGGYEDIDKLIF
many	TRDV1	TRDJ1	CALGELPGLGGYGSWSDKLIF
many	TRDV1	TRDJ1	CALELLDSDPYTDKLIF
many	TRDV1	TRDJ1	CALGDDTPLDKLIF
many	TRDV2	TRDJ1	CACDPASSYGGYAYTDKLIF
many	TRDV3	TRDJ1	CASTSPTGGHTDKLIF
many	TRDV2	TRDJ1	CACDTVGYRGYTDKLIF
many	TRDV1	TRDJ1	CALGELVFFHYRLLWGIPSYTDKLIF
many	TRDV2	TRDJ1	CACDPLLLGDRYTDKLIF
many	TRDV1	TRDJ1	CALGELWAFRWPSLGPNKGFYTDKLIF
many	TRDV2	TRDJ1	CACDTGGGGYDNKLIF
many	TRDV1	TRDJ1	CALGENGDTLGTDKLIF
many	TRDV1	TRDJ1	CALGGQIAADKLIF
NA	TRDV1	TRDJ1	CALGELRPNSGDRLTTDKPIF
few	TRDV1	TRDJ3	CALGHSDWGIHSWDTRQMFF
few	TRDV1	TRDJ1	CALGGTGLLFLPWGIQVSDKLIF
many	TRDV1	TRDJ1	CALGTGSYTTGGYGDPDKLIF
few	TRDV1	TRDJ1	CALGEALAPQYTDKLIF
many	TRDV1	TRDJ1	CALGELFGGPVLTAYCGLPYTDKLIF
many	TRDV1	TRDJ1	CALGDLITSYVCLPDKLIF
few	TRDV1	TRDJ1	CALGGPGGHWGPYTDKLIF
many	TRDV1	TRDJ1	CALGELPPRRGGATDKLIF
many	TRDV1	TRDJ3	CALGETFLTHRPNWGTPWDTRQMFF
many	TRDV1	TRDJ1	CALGDSSSLPTGGPDKLIF
many	TRDV1	TRDJ2	CALGERGFWLRTILGEALTAQLFF
few	TRDV1	TRDJ1	CALGEPLGYTDKLTF
many	TRDV1	TRDJ1	CAIGINLVTKLIF
medium-sized	TRDV2	TRDJ1	CACDTDAGARDKLIF
many	TRDV1	TRDJ1	CALGELPIGGGRTDKLIF
many	TRDV1	TRDJ1	CALGELRFLPGILREKLIF
many	TRDV1	TRDJ1	CALGHPWIWRLIF
many	TRDV1	TRDJ1	CALVDPYWGYTDKLIF
many	TRDV1	TRDJ1	CALGGPRSLSSSCLYTDKLIF
NA	TRDV2	TRDJ1	CACDRLGGDKPIF
medium-sized	TRDV1	TRDJ1	CALGDTLYSMTYWGTYTDKLIF
many	TRDV1	TRDJ3	CALGELSAFVLGDINLWDTRQMFF
NA	TRDV2	TRDJ1	CACGTLYWEMSQYTDKLIF
many	TRDV2	TRDJ3	CACDSMTGGYATWDTRQMFF
many	TRDV1	TRDJ1	CALGDYSFLGRVWGIRTDKLIF